Listed here are 10 T cell receptor beta chains from one sample, sequenced in a study of T cell changes during pregnancy in multiple sclerosis. Data came from immunoSEQ multiplex PCR; TCRdb stores just in-frame clones and leaves some out. The repertoire holds around 75,000 clones, with roughly nine tenths as singletons. Here the sequenced sample was CD4+ T cells from peripheral blood mononuclear cells, taken in the third trimester of pregnancy. These receptors all come from a female donor in good health, enrolled as a control in a pregnancy study.

The V and J genes are TRBV30 and TRBJ1-4; D remains ambiguous. This CDR3 is 15 amino acids long. Germline-derived CDR1 and CDR2 are GTSNPN and SVGIG (reference sequence). V gave up 1 base and J gave up 7 bases, with 16 bases separating them. This CDR3 is CAWSARWADAEKLFF. Written as DNA, the CDR3 is TGTGCCTGGAGTGCACGGTGGGCAGACGCTGAAAAACTGTTTTTT.

This rearrangement joins TRBV30 to TRBJ1-3; 10 bases agree with TRBD1. The length of the CDR3 is 13 residues. With 4 bases clipped from V and 8 bases from J, the junction kept 5 bases outside the gene matches. Germline V gives CDR1 GTSNPN, CDR2 SVGIG (reference sequence). The CDR3 sequence is CAWNRDRGDTIYF. Here the CDR3 DNA reads TGTGCCTGGAACCGGGACAGGGGAGACACCATATATTTT.

This clone appeared once. The rearrangement links TRBV9 to TRBJ2-1, with D possibly matching TRBD2 (5 bases). Deletions cut 5 bases from V and 0 bases from J, with 12 bases between. This CDR3 comprises 15 residues. The germline V gene encodes CDR1 SGDLS and CDR2 YYNGEE. The CDR3 here is CASSPRDSSYNEQFF. The CDR3 DNA reads as TGTGCCAGCAGTCCTCGGGATAGCTCCTACAATGAGCAGTTCTTC. Drawing the rest from reference TRBV9 and TRBJ2-1, the complete variable domain is DSGVTQTPKHLITATGQRVTLRCSPRSGDLSVYWYQQSLDQGLQFLIQYYNGEERAKGNILERFSAQQFPDLHSELNLSSLELGDSALYFCASSPRDSSYNEQFFGPGTRLTVL.

Sample share makes this clone medium-sized. This chain connects TRBV18 to TRBJ1-6, with TRBD1 matching 8 bases. V dropped 3 bases and J dropped 9; count of bases not matched to a gene: 10. This CDR3 is 16 amino acids long. CDR1 is KGHSH, CDR2 LQKENI, per germline. CDR3 sequence reads: CASSPQTGVERSPLHF. For the CDR3, the DNA is TGTGCCAGCTCACCCCAGACAGGGGTAGAGCGTTCACCCCTCCACTTT.

J is TRBJ1-1 and V is TRBV2, with 9 bases fitting TRBD1. The CDR3 length is 14 residues. Trimming removed 6 bases from V and 4 bases from J; junction bases left unmatched: 6. Germline CDR1 is SNHLY and CDR2 is FYNNEI. Here the CDR3 reads CASRGPQGATEAFF. The CDR3, as DNA: TGTGCCAGCAGAGGGCCACAGGGGGCCACTGAAGCTTTCTTT.

The chain has TRBV4-3 and TRBJ1-2, with D uncertain. The CDR3 contains 16 residues. The V end lost 0 bases, the J end lost 6 bases, and 17 bases lay between the germline ends. In germline, CDR1 is LGHNA, CDR2 YSLEER. CDR3 amino acids: CASSQDLLQTPDGYTF. The DNA of the CDR3 is TGCGCCAGCAGCCAAGATCTGCTCCAGACTCCCGATGGCTACACCTTC.

The rearrangement joins TRBV27 to TRBJ1-5; D perhaps matches TRBD1 (6 bases). This CDR3 is 23 amino acids long. Germline-derived CDR1 and CDR2 are MNHEY and SMNVEV (reference sequence). V lost 5 bases and J 0 bases, leaving 35 bases between the germline ends. CDR3 sequence: CASSPYPRTAWESTKYSNQPQHF. The CDR3 DNA reads TGTGCCAGCAGTCCCTACCCAAGGACAGCCTGGGAGTCCACGAAGTATAGCAATCAGCCCCAGCATTTT.

The chain is built from TRBV11-3 and TRBJ1-5; 7 nucleotides line up with TRBD1. Germline V lookup: CDR1 SGHNT, CDR2 YENEEA. V dropped 2 bases and J dropped 7; count of bases not matched to a gene: 8. The CDR3 extends over 15 amino acids. This chain's CDR3 is CASSLNGDSWQPQHF. The DNA of the CDR3 is TGTGCCAGCAGCTTAAACGGGGACAGTTGGCAGCCCCAGCATTTT.

The chain employs TRBV6-6 and TRBJ1-4, with a weak D call TRBD1 (5 bases). CDR3 size: 13 residues. The V end lost 6 bases, the J end lost 8 bases, and 13 bases lay between the germline ends. The germline V gene encodes CDR1 MNHNY and CDR2 SVGAGI (reference sequence). CDR3 DNA: TGTGCCAGCAGGAGCCCAACAGGAGAAAAACTGTTTTTT. Its translation is CASRSPTGEKLFF.

The chain is built from TRBV18 and TRBJ2-7; weak D call: TRBD1 (5 bases). This CDR3 has 14 amino acids. The V gene lost 3 bases and the J gene lost 2 bases, with 11 bases spanning the gap. CDR1 is KGHSH and CDR2 is LQKENI in the germline V gene. The CDR3 loop is CASSPGTGPYEQYF. In DNA form, the CDR3 reads TGTGCCAGCTCACCGGGAACAGGCCCCTACGAGCAGTACTTC.